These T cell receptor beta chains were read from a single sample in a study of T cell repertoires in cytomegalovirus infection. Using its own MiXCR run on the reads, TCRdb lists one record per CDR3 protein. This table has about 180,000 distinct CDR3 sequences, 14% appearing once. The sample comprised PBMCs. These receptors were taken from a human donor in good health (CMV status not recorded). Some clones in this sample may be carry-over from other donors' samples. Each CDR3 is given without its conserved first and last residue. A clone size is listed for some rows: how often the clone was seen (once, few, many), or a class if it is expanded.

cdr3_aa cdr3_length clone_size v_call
ATQGTQGGTQY 11 many TRBV12-3/TRBV12-4
ATSTRQSTSKVLT 13 few TRBV19
ASSRASGGGKTGELF 15 many TRBV28
SVVASGGYEQY 11 few TRBV29-1
ASSSGGASTDTQY 13 many TRBV5-4
SVAPSGIGELF 11 - TRBV29-1
ASSDSRASTNQPQH 14 many TRBV25-1
SGEGLVTDTQY 11 many TRBV29-1
ASSLAAGADTEAF 13 few TRBV7-9
ASTQGPWSYEQY 12 - TRBV7-2
ASSPSRGQGAAEQY 14 many TRBV7-3
ATSDHRDRGTYEQY 14 few TRBV24-1
ASSPGREQPQH 11 many TRBV5-4
ASKSTGEGYGYT 12 - TRBV10-2
ASSPASGSNNEQF 13 - TRBV6-5
ASRSTGLGQGQETQY 15 many TRBV7-8
ASSGESGVSGANVLT 15 - TRBV7-9
ASSFQSGNTIY 11 many TRBV7-2
SARDRGNTGELF 12 - TRBV20-1